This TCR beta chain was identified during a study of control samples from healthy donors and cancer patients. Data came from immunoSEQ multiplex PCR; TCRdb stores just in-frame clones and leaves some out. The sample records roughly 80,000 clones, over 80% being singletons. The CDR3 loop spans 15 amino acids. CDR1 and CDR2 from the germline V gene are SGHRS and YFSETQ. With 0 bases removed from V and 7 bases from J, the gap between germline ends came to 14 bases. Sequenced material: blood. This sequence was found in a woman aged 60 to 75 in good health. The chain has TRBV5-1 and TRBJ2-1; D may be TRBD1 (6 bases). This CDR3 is CASSLGGPRVNEQFF. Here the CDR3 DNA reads TGCGCCAGCAGCTTGGGGGGGCCAAGGGTAAATGAGCAGTTCTTC.